The 10 T cell receptor beta chains reported below all come from one sample, sequenced in a study of regulatory T cells in long-lasting Graves disease. CDR3-region Arm-PCR and iRepertoire HTBI primers produced the TCR beta libraries. TCRdb used MiXCR to reprocess the multiplex PCR reads, holding one entry per CDR3 protein. The data show around 480,000 distinct CDR3 sequences, 15% to 20% seen once. Stated time point: newly diagnosed GD, antithyroid drugs for less than 3 months. Generation of the TCR library employed RNA extracted from PBMCs. These data are also associated with another study on T cells in Graves' hyperthyroidism and ophthalmopathy.

The source material was peripheral blood mononuclear cells (PBMCs), sampled at new diagnosis, from a patient treated with antithyroid drugs. All receptors derive from a man aged 35 to 55 with Graves disease.

This clonotype came up many times. The chain joins TRBV6-1 to TRBJ2-1; 8 bases map to TRBD2. Trimming took 4 bases from V and 0 from J; bases not matched to a gene: 14. The germline gives CDR1 MNHNS, CDR2 SASEGT. The CDR3 totals 19 residues. The DNA for the CDR3 is TGTGCCAGCAGTGGATCCGGGACGGCCGGGACTAGCTCCTACAATGAGCAGTTCTTC. Amino acids: CASSGSGTAGTSSYNEQFF.

This clonotype came up once. One end of the junction varies from germline; a read error may be responsible. The J gene is TRBJ2-2, the V gene TRBV14; possibly TRBD1 or TRBD2 for D (5 bases each). This CDR3 region has 14 residues. The germline gives CDR1 SGHDN, CDR2 FVKESK. CDR3 sequence (DNA): TGTGCCAGCAGCCAAGTTAGGGACGCCGGGGAGCTGTCTTTT. Amino acids: CASSQVRDAGELSF.

This clonotype has just a few counts. V and J are TRBV10-3 and TRBJ1-2; D unresolved. CDR1 ENHRY and CDR2 SYGVKD come from the germline V gene. This CDR3 is 14 amino acids long. V lost 2 bases and J lost 6, with 13 bases in between. The CDR3 DNA sequence: TGTGCCATCAGTGAGCCCTTTATAGGGAATGGCTACACCTTC. It yields the protein CAISEPFIGNGYTF.

This clonotype was recorded at least ten times. This rearrangement joins TRBV18 to TRBJ1-1, with D hard to call. This CDR3 comprises 12 residues. V was pared by 8 bases and J by 2 bases, with 9 bases between. The V gene's germline CDR1 is KGHSH and CDR2 LQKENI. CDR3 residues: CASSPGNTEAFF. For the CDR3, the DNA is TGTGCCAGCAGCCCGGGAAACACTGAAGCTTTCTTT.

The chain couples TRBV20-1 to TRBJ2-1, with TRBD2 matching over 11 bases. The germline CDR1 and CDR2 sequences are DFQATT and SNEGSKA (reference sequence). The length of the CDR3 is 17 residues. The J segment lost 2 bases and the V segment lost 7 bases, leaving 13 bases of the junction unmatched. The chain's CDR3 is CSVSGTSGHIAYNEQFF. The CDR3 DNA is TGCAGTGTCTCCGGGACTAGCGGACATATAGCCTACAATGAGCAGTTCTTC.

This clonotype was seen more than once but under ten times. The chain has TRBV6-2 or TRBV6-3 and TRBJ2-7, with 10 bases lining up with TRBD2. Looked up from germline, CDR1 is MNHEY and CDR2 is SVGEGT. V lost 5 bases to trimming and J lost 1 base; unmatched junction nucleotides: 14. The CDR3 is 18 amino acids. The CDR3 here is CASSGWSSGRSVSYEQYF. DNA of the CDR3: TGTGCCAGCAGTGGCTGGAGTAGCGGGAGGAGTGTATCCTACGAGCAGTACTTC.

In its sample, this clonotype was seen a few times. The chain combines TRBV7-2 with TRBJ2-3; D might be TRBD2 (5 bases). CDR3 length equals 16 residues. Germline V gene lookup returns CDR1 SGHTA and CDR2 FQGNSA. Between the trimmed V and J ends, which lost 0 bases and 2 bases, there was a span of 12 bases. The CDR3 sequence is CASSLARTSNTDTQYF. The CDR3 bases are TGTGCCAGCAGCTTAGCAAGGACTTCTAACACAGATACGCAGTATTTT.

Notes on this clonotype: A much bigger clone sits one base away, suggesting this may be a read error. The chain couples TRBV11-2 to TRBJ2-1; TRBD2 matches at 11 bases. The junction had 24 bases not matched to a gene; V was cut back by 7 bases and J by 13 bases. The CDR3 spans 18 residues. Germline CDR1 and CDR2: SGHAT and FQNNGV. The CDR3 DNA is TGTGCCAGCACCGGGTCACTAGCGGGAGTGACGAGGCCCGAGACCCAGTTCTTC. Residues: CASTGSLAGVTRPETQFF.

This clonotype was found once. The V and J genes are TRBV6-1 and TRBJ2-7; D gene unclear. CDR1 and CDR2 (germline): MNHNS, SASEGT. The CDR3 totals 16 residues. Trimming stripped 9 bases from V and 3 bases from J, with 24 bases between. The DNA for the CDR3 is TGTGCCAGGTCCCCTCCCTTTCAAGACTGGATCTACGAGCAGTACTTC. This sequence encodes CARSPPFQDWIYEQYF.

This clonotype was picked up many times. The rearrangement uses TRBV3-1 and TRBJ2-1; TRBD2 matches at 12 bases. Trimming removed 0 bases from V and 4 bases from J; junction bases left unmatched: 4. The V gene's germline CDR1 is LGHDT and CDR2 YNNKEL (reference sequence). The length of the CDR3 is 17 residues. CDR3 sequence reads: CASSQEWGLAGYNEQFF. The CDR3, as DNA: TGTGCCAGCAGCCAAGAATGGGGACTAGCGGGTTACAATGAGCAGTTCTTC.